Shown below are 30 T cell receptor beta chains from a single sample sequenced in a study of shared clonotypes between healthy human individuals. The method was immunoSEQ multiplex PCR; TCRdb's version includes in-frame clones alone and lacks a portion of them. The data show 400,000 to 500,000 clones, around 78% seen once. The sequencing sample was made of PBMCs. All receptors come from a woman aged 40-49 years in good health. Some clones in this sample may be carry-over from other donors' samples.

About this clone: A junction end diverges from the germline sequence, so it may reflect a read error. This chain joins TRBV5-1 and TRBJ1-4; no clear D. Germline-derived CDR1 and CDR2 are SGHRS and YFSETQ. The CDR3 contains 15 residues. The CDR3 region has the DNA TGCGCCAGCAGCTTGGGACCGACAACTAGTGAAAAACTGTTTTTT. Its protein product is CASSLGPTTSEKLFF.

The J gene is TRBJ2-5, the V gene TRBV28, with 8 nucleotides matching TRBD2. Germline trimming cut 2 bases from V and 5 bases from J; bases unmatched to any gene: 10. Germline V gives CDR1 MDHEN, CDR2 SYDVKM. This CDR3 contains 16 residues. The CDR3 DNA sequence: TGTGCCAGCAGTTTACCTGGACTAGCCGGAGGGGAGACCCAGTACTTC. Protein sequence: CASSLPGLAGGETQYF.

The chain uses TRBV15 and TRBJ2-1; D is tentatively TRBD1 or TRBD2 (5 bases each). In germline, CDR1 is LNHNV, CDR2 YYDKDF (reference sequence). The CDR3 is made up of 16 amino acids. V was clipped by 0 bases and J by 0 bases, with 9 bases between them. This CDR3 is CATSRDKGSSYNEQFF. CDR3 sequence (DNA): TGTGCCACCAGCAGAGATAAGGGGAGCTCCTACAATGAGCAGTTCTTC. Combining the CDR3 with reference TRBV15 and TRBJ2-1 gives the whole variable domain DAMVIQNPRYQVTQFGKPVTLSCSQTLNHNVMYWYQQKSSQAPKLLFHYYDKDFNNEADTPDNFQSRRPNTSFCFLDIRSPGLGDTAMYLCATSRDKGSSYNEQFFGPGTRLTVL.

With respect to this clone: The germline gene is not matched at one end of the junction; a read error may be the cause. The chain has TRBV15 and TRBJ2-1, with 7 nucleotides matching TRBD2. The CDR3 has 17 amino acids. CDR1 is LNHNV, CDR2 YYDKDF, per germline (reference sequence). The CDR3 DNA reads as TGTGCCACCAGCAGAGATGCGGCTAGCGGAGCTTACAATGGGCAGTTCTTC. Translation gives CATSRDAASGAYNGQFF.

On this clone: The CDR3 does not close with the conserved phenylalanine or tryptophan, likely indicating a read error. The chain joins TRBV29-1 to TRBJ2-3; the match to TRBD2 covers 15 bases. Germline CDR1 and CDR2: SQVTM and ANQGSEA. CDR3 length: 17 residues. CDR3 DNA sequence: TGCAGCGCCGACGGGACTAGCGGGAGGATGAGCATAGATACGCAGTATCTT. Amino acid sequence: CSADGTSGRMSIDTQYL.

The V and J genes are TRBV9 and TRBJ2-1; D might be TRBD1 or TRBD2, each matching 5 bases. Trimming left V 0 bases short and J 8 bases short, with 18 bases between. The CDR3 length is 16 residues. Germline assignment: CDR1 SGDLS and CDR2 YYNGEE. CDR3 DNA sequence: TGTGCCAGCAGCGTAGGAGGGGCAGGGTGGTTCGATGAGCAGTTCTTC. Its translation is CASSVGGAGWFDEQFF.

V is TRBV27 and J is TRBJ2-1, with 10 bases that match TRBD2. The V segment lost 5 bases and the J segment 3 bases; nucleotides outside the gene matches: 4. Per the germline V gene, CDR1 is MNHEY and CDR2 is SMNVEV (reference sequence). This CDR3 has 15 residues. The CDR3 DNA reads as TGTGCCAGCAGTATAGCGGGAGGAGGCTACAATGAGCAGTTCTTC. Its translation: CASSIAGGGYNEQFF.

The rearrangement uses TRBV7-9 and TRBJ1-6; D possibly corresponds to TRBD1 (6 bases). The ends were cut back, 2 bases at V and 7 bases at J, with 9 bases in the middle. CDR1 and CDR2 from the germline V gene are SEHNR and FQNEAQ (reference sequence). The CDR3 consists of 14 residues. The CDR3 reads CASSLIQGNSPLHF. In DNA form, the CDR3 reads TGTGCCAGCAGCTTAATACAGGGAAATTCACCCCTCCACTTT.

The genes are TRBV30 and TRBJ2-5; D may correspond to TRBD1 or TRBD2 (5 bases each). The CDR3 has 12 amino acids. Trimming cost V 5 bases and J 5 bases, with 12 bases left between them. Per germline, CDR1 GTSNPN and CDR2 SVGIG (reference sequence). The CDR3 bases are TGTGCCTGGGGTCGGGGCAGCGAGACCCAGTACTTC. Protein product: CAWGRGSETQYF.

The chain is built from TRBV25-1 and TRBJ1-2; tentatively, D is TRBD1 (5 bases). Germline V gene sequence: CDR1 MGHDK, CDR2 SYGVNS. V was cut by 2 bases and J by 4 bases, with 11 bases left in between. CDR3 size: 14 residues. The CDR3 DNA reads TGTGCCAGCAGTGAAGTTGGGGGAGTCTATGGCTACACCTTC. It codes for CASSEVGGVYGYTF.

The CDR3 bases are TGTGCCAGCAGCTTGGTAACCTCTCAAGAGACCCAGTACTTC. Encoded protein: CASSLVTSQETQYF. The chain links TRBV5-4 to TRBJ2-5; D is uncertain. The CDR3 length is 14 residues. The V gene's germline CDR1 is SGHNT and CDR2 YYREEE (reference sequence). V was trimmed by 0 bases and J by 2 bases, leaving 8 bases between them.

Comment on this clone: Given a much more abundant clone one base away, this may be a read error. The CDR3 DNA reads as TGTGCCAGCAGTGACACCAGCTCCTACAATGAGCAGTTCTTC. Amino acids: CASSDTSSYNEQFF. The chain employs TRBV2 and TRBJ2-1; the D is unclear. The germline V and J ends were trimmed by 3 bases and 0 bases, with 6 bases remaining between them. The germline gives CDR1 SNHLY, CDR2 FYNNEI. The CDR3 has 14 amino acids.

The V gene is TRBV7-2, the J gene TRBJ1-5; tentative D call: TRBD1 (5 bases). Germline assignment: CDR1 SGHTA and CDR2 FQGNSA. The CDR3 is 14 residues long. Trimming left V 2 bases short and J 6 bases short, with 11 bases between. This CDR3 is CASSLKTGGQPQHF. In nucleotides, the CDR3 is TGTGCCAGCAGCTTAAAGACCGGGGGTCAGCCCCAGCATTTT.

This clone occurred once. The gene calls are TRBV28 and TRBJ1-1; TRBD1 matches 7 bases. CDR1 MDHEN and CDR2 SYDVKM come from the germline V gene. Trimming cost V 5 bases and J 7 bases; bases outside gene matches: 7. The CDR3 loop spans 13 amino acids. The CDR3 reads CASSPTRDSEAFF. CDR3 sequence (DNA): TGTGCCAGCAGTCCAACTCGGGACAGTGAAGCTTTCTTT.

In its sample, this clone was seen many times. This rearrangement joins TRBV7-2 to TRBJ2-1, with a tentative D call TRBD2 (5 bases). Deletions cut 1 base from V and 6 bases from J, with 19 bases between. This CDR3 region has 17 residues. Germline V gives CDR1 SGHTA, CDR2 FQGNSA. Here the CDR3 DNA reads TGTGCCAGCAGCTTAGGGGGAGTAGCCCTCCGGGGCAATGAGCAGTTCTTC. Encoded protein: CASSLGGVALRGNEQFF.

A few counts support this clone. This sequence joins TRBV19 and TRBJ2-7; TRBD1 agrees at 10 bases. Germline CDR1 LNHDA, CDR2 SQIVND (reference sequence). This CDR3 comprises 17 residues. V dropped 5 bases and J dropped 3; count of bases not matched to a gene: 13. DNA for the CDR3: TGTGCCAGTAGTGGCTGGGACAGGGGAATCCCCGACTACGAGCAGTACTTC. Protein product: CASSGWDRGIPDYEQYF.

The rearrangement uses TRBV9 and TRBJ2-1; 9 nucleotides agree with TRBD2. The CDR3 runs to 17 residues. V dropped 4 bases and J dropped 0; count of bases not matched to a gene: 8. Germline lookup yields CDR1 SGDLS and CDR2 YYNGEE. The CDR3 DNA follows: TGTGCCAGCAGCTCCAGACTAGCGGCGAGCTCCTACAATGAGCAGTTCTTC. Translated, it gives CASSSRLAASSYNEQFF. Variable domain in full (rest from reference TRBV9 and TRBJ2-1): DSGVTQTPKHLITATGQRVTLRCSPRSGDLSVYWYQQSLDQGLQFLIQYYNGEERAKGNILERFSAQQFPDLHSELNLSSLELGDSALYFCASSSRLAASSYNEQFFGPGTRLTVL.

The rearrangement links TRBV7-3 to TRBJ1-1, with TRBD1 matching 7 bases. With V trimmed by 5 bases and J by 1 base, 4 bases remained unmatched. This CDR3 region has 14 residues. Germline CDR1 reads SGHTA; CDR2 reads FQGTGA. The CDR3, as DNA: TGTGCCAGCAGCCCGCAGGGGGGGAACACTGAAGCTTTCTTT. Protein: CASSPQGGNTEAFF.

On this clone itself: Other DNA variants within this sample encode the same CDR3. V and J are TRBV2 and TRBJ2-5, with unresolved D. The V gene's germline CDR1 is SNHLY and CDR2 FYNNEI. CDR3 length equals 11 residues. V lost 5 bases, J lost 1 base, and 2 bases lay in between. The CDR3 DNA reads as TGTGCCAGCAGTTCCCAAGAGACCCAGTACTTC. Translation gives CASSSQETQYF.

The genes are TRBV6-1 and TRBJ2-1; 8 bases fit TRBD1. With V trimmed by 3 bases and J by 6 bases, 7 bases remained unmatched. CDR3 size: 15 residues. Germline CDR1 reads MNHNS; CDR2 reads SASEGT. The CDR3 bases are TGTGCCAGCAGTGATCAGGGGGCCCCCTTCAATGAGCAGTTCTTC. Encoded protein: CASSDQGAPFNEQFF.

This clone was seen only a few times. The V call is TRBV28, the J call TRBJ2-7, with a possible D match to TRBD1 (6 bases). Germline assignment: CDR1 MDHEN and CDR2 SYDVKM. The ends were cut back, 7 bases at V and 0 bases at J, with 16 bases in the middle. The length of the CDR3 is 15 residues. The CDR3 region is CASTLRTVTSYEQYF. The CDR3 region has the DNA TGTGCCAGCACACTAAGGACAGTAACCTCCTACGAGCAGTACTTC.

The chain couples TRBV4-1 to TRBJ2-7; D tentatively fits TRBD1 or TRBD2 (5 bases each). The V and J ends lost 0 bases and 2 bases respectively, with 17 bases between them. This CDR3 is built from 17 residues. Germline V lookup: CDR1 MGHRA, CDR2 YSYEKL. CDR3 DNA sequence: TGCGCCAGCAGCCAAGATTCGAGGGGCGGGCGGACCTACGAGCAGTACTTC. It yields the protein CASSQDSRGGRTYEQYF.

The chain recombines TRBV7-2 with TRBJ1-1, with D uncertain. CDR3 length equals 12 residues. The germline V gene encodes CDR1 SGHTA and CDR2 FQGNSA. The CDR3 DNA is TGTGCAGAGCGCCGCCTGGGAACTGAAGCTTTCTTT. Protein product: CAERRLGTEAFF.

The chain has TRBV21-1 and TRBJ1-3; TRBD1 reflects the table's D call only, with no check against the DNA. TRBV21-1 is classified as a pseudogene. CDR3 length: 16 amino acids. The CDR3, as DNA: TGTGCCAGCAAATGGGACAGGGGGCACGCTGGAAACACCATATATTTT. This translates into CASKWDRGHAGNTIYF.

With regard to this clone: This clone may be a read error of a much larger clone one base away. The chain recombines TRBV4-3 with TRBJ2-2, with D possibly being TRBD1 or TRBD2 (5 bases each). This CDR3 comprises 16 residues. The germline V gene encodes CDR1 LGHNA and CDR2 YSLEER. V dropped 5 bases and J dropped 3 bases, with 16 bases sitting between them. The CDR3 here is CASSSLPGPHTGELFF. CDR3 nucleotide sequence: TGCGCCAGCAGCTCACTCCCGGGACCTCACACCGGGGAGCTGTTTTTT.

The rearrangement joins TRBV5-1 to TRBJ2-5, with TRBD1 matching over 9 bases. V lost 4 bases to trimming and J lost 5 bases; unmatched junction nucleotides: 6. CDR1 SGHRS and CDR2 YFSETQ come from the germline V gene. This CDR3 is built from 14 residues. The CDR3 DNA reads TGCGCCAGCAGCCCAACCGGACAGGGGGAGACCCAGTACTTC. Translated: CASSPTGQGETQYF.

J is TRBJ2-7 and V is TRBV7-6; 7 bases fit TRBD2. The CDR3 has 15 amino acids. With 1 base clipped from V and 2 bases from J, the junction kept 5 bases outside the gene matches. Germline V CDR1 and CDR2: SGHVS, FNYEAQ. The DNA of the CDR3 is TGTGCCAGCAGCTTAGGGGGGGAGGGGACCTACGAGCAGTACTTC. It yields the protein CASSLGGEGTYEQYF.

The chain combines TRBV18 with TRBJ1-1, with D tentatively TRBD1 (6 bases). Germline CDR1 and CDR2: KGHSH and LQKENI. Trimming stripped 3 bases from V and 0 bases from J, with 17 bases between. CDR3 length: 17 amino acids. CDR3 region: CASSPAGGAGMNTEAFF. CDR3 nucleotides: TGTGCCAGCTCACCGGCGGGGGGCGCGGGGATGAACACTGAAGCTTTCTTT.

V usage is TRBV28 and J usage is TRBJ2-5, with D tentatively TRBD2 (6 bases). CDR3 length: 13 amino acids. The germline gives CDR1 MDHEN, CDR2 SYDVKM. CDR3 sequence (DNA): TGTGCTGCTGGTCGGTGGGCGGGGGAGACCCAGTACTTC. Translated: CAAGRWAGETQYF.

CDR3 nucleotide sequence: TGTGCCAGCAGCTACAGGAGGAGCTCCTACGAGCAGTACTTC. This sequence encodes CASSYRRSSYEQYF. The chain uses TRBV7-2 and TRBJ2-7, with D perhaps matching TRBD1 or TRBD2 (5 bases each). V lost 4 bases and J lost 0, with 10 bases in between. In germline, CDR1 is SGHTA, CDR2 FQGNSA. The CDR3 extends over 14 amino acids. Combining the CDR3 with reference TRBV7-2 and TRBJ2-7 gives the whole variable domain GAGVSQSPSNKVTEKGKDVELRCDPISGHTALYWYRQSLGQGLEFLIYFQGNSAPDKSGLPSDRFSAERTGGSVSTLTIQRTQQEDSAVYLCASSYRRSSYEQYFGPGTRLTVT.